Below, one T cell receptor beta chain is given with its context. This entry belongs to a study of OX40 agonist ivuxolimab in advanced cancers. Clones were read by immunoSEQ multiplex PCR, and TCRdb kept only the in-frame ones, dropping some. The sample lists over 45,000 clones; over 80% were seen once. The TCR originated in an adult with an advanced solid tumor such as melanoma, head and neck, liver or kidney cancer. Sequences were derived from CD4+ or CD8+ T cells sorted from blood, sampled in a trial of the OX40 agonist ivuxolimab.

The CDR3 nucleotides read TGTGCCAGCAGCACCCGGGACAGGGTCGAAAAACTGTTTTTT. It translates to CASSTRDRVEKLFF. The chain recombines TRBV7-2 with TRBJ1-4; TRBD1 matches at 9 bases. Germline trimming cut 5 bases from V and 8 bases from J; bases unmatched to any gene: 6. CDR3 length: 14 amino acids. CDR1 is SGHTA, CDR2 FQGNSA, per germline.